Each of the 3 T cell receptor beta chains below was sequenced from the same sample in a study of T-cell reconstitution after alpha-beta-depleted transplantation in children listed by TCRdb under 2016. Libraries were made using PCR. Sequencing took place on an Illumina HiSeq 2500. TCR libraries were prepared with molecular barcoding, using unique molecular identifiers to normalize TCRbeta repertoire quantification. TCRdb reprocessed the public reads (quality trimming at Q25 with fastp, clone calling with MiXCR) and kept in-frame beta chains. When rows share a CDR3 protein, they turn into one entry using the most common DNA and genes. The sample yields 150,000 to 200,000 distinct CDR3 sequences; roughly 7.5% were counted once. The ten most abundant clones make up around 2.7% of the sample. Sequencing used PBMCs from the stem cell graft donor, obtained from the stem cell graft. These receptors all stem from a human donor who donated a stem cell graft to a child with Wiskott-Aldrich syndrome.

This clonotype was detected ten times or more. In DNA form, the CDR3 reads TGTGCCAGCAGTTTAGGGACGCCTAGCACAGATACGCAGTATTTT. Translated: CASSLGTPSTDTQYF. J is TRBJ2-3 and V is TRBV12-3 or TRBV12-4; no reliable D call. With 1 base removed from V and 0 bases from J, the gap between germline ends came to 8 bases. CDR3 length equals 15 residues.

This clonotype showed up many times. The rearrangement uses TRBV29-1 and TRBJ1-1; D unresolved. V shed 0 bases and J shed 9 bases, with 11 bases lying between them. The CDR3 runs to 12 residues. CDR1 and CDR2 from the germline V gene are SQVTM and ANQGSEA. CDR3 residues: CSVEEVGKKAFF. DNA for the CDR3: TGCAGCGTTGAAGAGGTCGGCAAGAAAGCTTTCTTT.

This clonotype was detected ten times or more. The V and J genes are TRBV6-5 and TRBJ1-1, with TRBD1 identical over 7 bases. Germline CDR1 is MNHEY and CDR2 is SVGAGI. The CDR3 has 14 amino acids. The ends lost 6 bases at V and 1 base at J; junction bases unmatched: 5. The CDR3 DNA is TGTGCCAGCAGCCTCAGGGGGTCGAACACTGAAGCTTTCTTT. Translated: CASSLRGSNTEAFF.